Shown below are 20 T cell receptor beta chains from a single sample sequenced in a study of T cell responses to AZD1222 COVID-19 vaccine. Profiled with immunoSEQ multiplex PCR; TCRdb holds only in-frame clones, not every one. The data show 250,000 to 300,000 clones, around 93% seen once. Sequencing used peripheral blood, obtained 28 days after the second AZD1222 dose. The receptors were sampled from an adult who received the AZD1222 COVID-19 vaccine.

V usage is TRBV5-6 and J usage is TRBJ2-1, with TRBD2 matching over 10 bases. CDR1 is SGHDT and CDR2 is YYEEEE in the germline V gene. Unmatched junction bases numbered 4, after V lost 1 base and J lost 12 bases. This CDR3 has 13 amino acids. The CDR3: CASSLRAGGLQFF. DNA for the CDR3: TGTGCCAGCAGCTTGCGAGCGGGGGGGCTGCAGTTCTTC.

The genes are TRBV28 and TRBJ2-5; either TRBD1 or TRBD2 may fit D (5 bases each). V lost 3 bases and J 2 bases, leaving 10 bases between the germline ends. The CDR3 loop spans 14 amino acids. Germline V gene data show CDR1 as MDHEN and CDR2 as SYDVKM. CDR3 DNA: TGTGCCAGCAGTTTCTCTGGGGGTCAAGAGACCCAGTACTTC. It codes for CASSFSGGQETQYF.

The chain carries TRBV2 and TRBJ2-1, with D unresolved. V was cut by 6 bases and J by 12 bases, with 12 bases left in between. Germline V lookup: CDR1 SNHLY, CDR2 FYNNEI. CDR3 length: 11 residues. CDR3 protein: CASRGRQSQFF. The CDR3 DNA reads TGTGCCAGCAGAGGGCGCCAGTCGCAGTTCTTC.

V and J are TRBV29-1 and TRBJ2-1; 12 bases agree with TRBD1. This CDR3 comprises 13 residues. Germline assignment: CDR1 SQVTM and CDR2 ANQGSEA. Losses at the gene ends were 7 bases for V and 9 bases for J; bases not matched to a gene: 7. CDR3 coding DNA: TGCAGCGCCGGGGGACAGGGGGCCGGTGAGCAGTTCTTC. It yields the protein CSAGGQGAGEQFF.

This CDR3 is CASSTSTGFGQPQHF. The CDR3 DNA reads TGTGCCAGCAGTACCTCGACAGGGTTTGGTCAGCCCCAGCATTTT. This sequence joins TRBV2 and TRBJ1-5; 7 bases line up with TRBD1. The CDR3 is made up of 15 amino acids. The J segment lost 6 bases and the V segment lost 5 bases, leaving 10 bases of the junction unmatched. Germline V lookup: CDR1 SNHLY, CDR2 FYNNEI.

V gene TRBV28 combines with J gene TRBJ2-3, with 9 bases aligning to TRBD2. The germline V gene has CDR1 MDHEN and CDR2 SYDVKM. The CDR3 length is 16 residues. V lost 4 bases to trimming and J lost 9 bases; unmatched junction nucleotides: 14. The DNA for the CDR3 is TGTGCCAGCAGTTCCCCCCCAGGCGGGGGGGGAGGGACGCAGTATTTT. Amino acid sequence: CASSSPPGGGGGTQYF.

In this sample, this clone turned up once. The rearrangement links TRBV24-1 to TRBJ2-7; D is uncertain. Trimming removed 4 bases from V and 0 bases from J, with 6 bases in between. The germline V gene has CDR1 KGHDR and CDR2 SFDVKD. The CDR3 sequence is 13 residues long. Written as DNA, the CDR3 is TGTGCCACCAGTGAACCGAGCTCCTACGAGCAGTACTTC. Translation: CATSEPSSYEQYF.

J is TRBJ1-2 and V is TRBV28, with a weak D call TRBD1 (5 bases). Germline V gene data show CDR1 as MDHEN and CDR2 as SYDVKM. Trimming took off 5 bases at V and 4 bases at J, with 14 bases between the two ends. The CDR3 loop spans 14 amino acids. This CDR3 is CASSPPQVPYGYTF. The CDR3 bases are TGTGCCAGCAGTCCCCCACAGGTCCCCTATGGCTACACCTTC.

The J gene is TRBJ2-1, the V gene TRBV11-2, with TRBD2 identical over 8 bases. This CDR3 comprises 16 residues. The J segment lost 2 bases and the V segment lost 0 bases, leaving 3 bases of the junction unmatched. Germline V gives CDR1 SGHAT, CDR2 FQNNGV. CDR3 bases: TGTGCCAGCAGCTTAGACCTAGCGGGTCCCTACAATGAGCAGTTCTTC. Its protein product is CASSLDLAGPYNEQFF.

The V call is TRBV5-4, the J call TRBJ1-1; D is undetermined. Deletions cut 1 base from V and 5 bases from J, with 15 bases between. The CDR3 runs to 15 residues. In germline, CDR1 is SGHNT, CDR2 YYREEE (reference sequence). DNA of the CDR3: TGTGCCAGCAGCTTGCCCGACGGGAGAGGAACTGAAGCTTTCTTT. Protein product: CASSLPDGRGTEAFF.

The J gene is TRBJ1-2, the V gene TRBV10-3, with a tentative D call TRBD1 (5 bases). V lost 2 bases, J lost 8 bases, and 6 bases lay in between. CDR1 ENHRY and CDR2 SYGVKD come from the germline V gene. The length of the CDR3 is 11 residues. CDR3 DNA: TGTGCCATCAGTGAGCAGGGAGGCTACACCTTC. Translated, it gives CAISEQGGYTF.

This chain's CDR3 is CSARLLGELFF. The CDR3 coding sequence is TGCAGTGCTAGGTTGCTCGGGGAGCTGTTTTTT. The rearrangement links TRBV20-1 to TRBJ2-2; D ambiguous. V gave up 3 bases and J gave up 7 bases, with 6 bases separating them. Germline values: CDR1 DFQATT, CDR2 SNEGSKA (reference sequence). This CDR3 has 11 amino acids.

The V call is TRBV28, the J call TRBJ2-2; 9 nucleotides line up with TRBD1. Germline-derived CDR1 and CDR2 are MDHEN and SYDVKM. This CDR3 contains 15 residues. J lost 4 bases, V lost 9 bases, and 9 bases had no gene match. CDR3 in DNA: TGTGCCAGTGATACAGGGGGCTCGGGCACCGGGGAGCTGTTTTTT. It translates to CASDTGGSGTGELFF.

The chain combines TRBV5-6 with TRBJ2-3; 11 bases line up with TRBD2. This CDR3 is built from 15 residues. Looked up from germline, CDR1 is SGHDT and CDR2 is YYEEEE. J lost 4 bases, V lost 7 bases, and 8 bases had no gene match. In nucleotides, the CDR3 is TGTGCCAGCTCAAGACTAGCGGGAAACTCAGATACGCAGTATTTT. This translates into CASSRLAGNSDTQYF.

The V call is TRBV5-4, the J call TRBJ2-1, with D perhaps TRBD1 or TRBD2 (5 bases each). The length of the CDR3 is 17 residues. Germline lookup yields CDR1 SGHNT and CDR2 YYREEE (reference sequence). Trimming pared 0 bases from V and 5 bases from J, leaving 18 bases between. This chain's CDR3 is CASSLAKGRRFDNEQFF. The CDR3 DNA follows: TGTGCCAGCAGCTTGGCCAAGGGACGGAGGTTCGACAATGAGCAGTTCTTC. The entire variable domain, with the rest obtained from reference TRBV5-4 and TRBJ2-1, is as follows: ETGVTQSPTHLIKTRGQQVTLRCSSQSGHNTVSWYQQALGQGPQFIFQYYREEENGRGNFPPRFSGLQFPNYSSELNVNALELDDSALYLCASSLAKGRRFDNEQFFGPGTRLTVL.

With regard to this clone: Relative to the germline gene, one junction end is altered; a read error may explain this. The chain uses TRBV6-1 and TRBJ1-4; D remains ambiguous. This CDR3 has 20 residues. Per germline, CDR1 MNHNS and CDR2 SASEGT. CDR3 in amino acids: CASTEDSWGIRFATNEKLFF. The DNA of the CDR3 is TGTGCCAGCACTGAAGACTCGTGGGGTATTCGCTTTGCAACTAATGAAAAACTGTTTTTT.

The J gene is TRBJ1-1, the V gene TRBV28, with D hard to call. Germline V gives CDR1 MDHEN, CDR2 SYDVKM. V lost 1 base to trimming and J lost 5 bases, with 14 bases between them. CDR3 length: 15 residues. The CDR3 DNA is TGTGCCAGCAGTTTATCCCTAGGTGGGGTTACTGAAGCTTTCTTT. It yields the protein CASSLSLGGVTEAFF.

The CDR3 sequence is CASSQDQTGSKTYEQYF. The CDR3 nucleotides read TGTGCCAGCAGCCAAGATCAAACGGGCTCCAAGACCTACGAGCAGTACTTC. The gene calls are TRBV4-2 and TRBJ2-7; D not certain. The CDR3 is 17 residues long. CDR1 is LGHNA and CDR2 is YNFKEQ in the germline V gene. The V gene lost 0 bases and the J gene lost 2 bases, with 17 bases spanning the gap.

The V call is TRBV3-1 (or the pseudogene TRBV3-2), the J call TRBJ2-7; possible D gene TRBD2, 7 bases. V was pared by 4 bases and J by 6 bases, with 13 bases between. Per the germline V gene, CDR1 is LGHDT and CDR2 is YNNKEL (reference sequence). The CDR3 covers 13 residues. DNA of the CDR3: TGTGCCAGCAGCCCTTTGGGGGGGCGCGAGCAGTACTTC. This codes for CASSPLGGREQYF.

This chain links TRBV28 with TRBJ2-4; maybe TRBD2 (5 bases). Germline lookup yields CDR1 MDHEN and CDR2 SYDVKM. This CDR3 has 16 amino acids. Trimming stripped 3 bases from V and 0 bases from J, with 12 bases between. CDR3 loop: CASSLDGLLAKNIQYF. The CDR3 coding sequence is TGTGCCAGCAGTTTGGACGGACTTCTAGCCAAAAACATTCAGTACTTC.